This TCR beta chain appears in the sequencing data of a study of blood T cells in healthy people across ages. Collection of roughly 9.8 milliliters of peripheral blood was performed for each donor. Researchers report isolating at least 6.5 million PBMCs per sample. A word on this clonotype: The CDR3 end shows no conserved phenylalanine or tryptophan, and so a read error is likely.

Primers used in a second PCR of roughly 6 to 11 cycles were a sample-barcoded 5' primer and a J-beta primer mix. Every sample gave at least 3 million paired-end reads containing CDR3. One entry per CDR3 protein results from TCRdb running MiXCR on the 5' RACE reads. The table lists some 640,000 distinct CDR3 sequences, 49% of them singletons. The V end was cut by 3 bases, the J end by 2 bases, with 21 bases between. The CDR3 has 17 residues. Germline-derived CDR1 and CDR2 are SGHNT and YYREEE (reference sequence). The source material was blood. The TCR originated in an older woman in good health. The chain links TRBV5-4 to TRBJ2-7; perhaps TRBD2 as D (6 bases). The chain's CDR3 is CASSSGRSGTGAYEQYL. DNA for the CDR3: TGTGCCAGCAGCTCAGGACGCTCCGGGACGGGGGCCTACGAGCAGTACTTA.